The rows below give T cell receptor beta chains drawn from one sample of a study of T cells in Graves' hyperthyroidism and ophthalmopathy. One entry per CDR3 protein, called by TCRdb with MiXCR from the multiplex PCR reads. The repertoire holds 500,000 to 650,000 distinct CDR3 sequences, with 15% to 20% as singletons. Sequences were obtained from blood. These TCRs come from a man aged 40-49 years with Graves' ophthalmopathy. Both conserved end residues are part of each CDR3. The D gene is left open where the match is weak. Only some rows state a clone size, as once, few, many or a class for expanded clones.

TRBV6-1	TRBJ2-5	NA	NA	TGTGCCAGCAGTTTGACCGTGGAGACCCAGTACTTC	CASSLTVETQYF
TRBV4-3	TRBJ2-7	NA	TRBD1	TGCGCCAGCAGCCCGGGACAGGGTTTATCCTACGAGCAGTACTTC	CASSPGQGLSYEQYF
TRBV20-1	TRBJ1-1	NA	NA	TGCAGTGCCGGTAAGACCAATCGTGAAGCTTTCTTT	CSAGKTNREAFF
TRBV4-2	TRBJ2-7	NA	NA	TGTGCCAGCAGCCAAATGACAGGAACCTCCTACTACGAGCAGTACTTC	CASSQMTGTSYYEQYF
TRBV6-5	TRBJ2-2	few	NA	TGTGCCAGCAGTTACATGTCTGGAACCGGGGAGCTGTTTTTT	CASSYMSGTGELFF
TRBV12-3/TRBV12-4	TRBJ1-2	many	NA	TGTGCCAGCCTGCAAACCGGGGGACGCGGCTACACCTTC	CASLQTGGRGYTF
TRBV5-6	TRBJ2-7	NA	TRBD1	TGTGCCAGCAGCTTCCGGACAGGCTGGGGCGAGCAGTACTTC	CASSFRTGWGEQYF
TRBV10-3	TRBJ2-1	NA	TRBD2	TGTGCCATCAGTTCCGCCGGGGGGGCCTACAATGAGCAGTTCTTC	CAISSAGGAYNEQFF
TRBV7-6	TRBJ2-3	many	NA	TGTGCCAGCAGCTTAGAGGGACTGAGCACAGATACGCAGTATTTT	CASSLEGLSTDTQYF
TRBV5-1	TRBJ2-7	many	NA	TGCGCCAGCAGCTCCGACAGCCTCTCCTACGAGCAGTACTTC	CASSSDSLSYEQYF
TRBV25-1	TRBJ2-5	NA	TRBD1	TGTGCCAGCACCGGGACAGTGATACAAGAGACCCAGTACTTC	CASTGTVIQETQYF
TRBV7-2	TRBJ2-1	NA	NA	TGTGCCAGCAGCTTAGATACCTACGAGCAGTTCTTC	CASSLDTYEQFF
TRBV28	TRBJ2-1	many	NA	TGTGCCAGCAGTCTAAGGGGTGGGCTAGCGCGCTTAGAGCAGTTCTTC	CASSLRGGLARLEQFF
TRBV12-3/TRBV12-4	TRBJ2-1	few	NA	TGTGCCAGCAGTTTGTGGGGCTCCTACAATGAGCAGTTCTTC	CASSLWGSYNEQFF
TRBV5-1	TRBJ1-6	NA	TRBD1	TGCGCCAGCAGCTTGGAGGGGGCGCATAATTCACCCCTCCACTTT	CASSLEGAHNSPLHF
TRBV12-3/TRBV12-4	TRBJ2-7	NA	NA	TGTGCCAGCAGTTTTGGAGGTTCGGAGCAGTACTTC	CASSFGGSEQYF
TRBV11-2	TRBJ2-2	many	NA	TGTGCCAGCAGCTTAGGTTACCGCCCCGGGGGCCTAACGAGCACCGGGGAGCTGTTTTTT	CASSLGYRPGGLTSTGELFF
TRBV7-9	TRBJ2-7	NA	NA	TGTGCCAGCAGCTTAGCGGAGGTCTCCTACGAGCAGTACTTC	CASSLAEVSYEQYF
TRBV30	TRBJ2-3	NA	TRBD2	TGTGCCTGGGTTTTAGCGGGGACCAGGTATTTT	CAWVLAGTRYF
TRBV5-8	TRBJ2-7	few	NA	TGTGCCAGCAGCTTAAGGACTGATAGCTCCTACGAGCAGTACTTC	CASSLRTDSSYEQYF
TRBV5-1	TRBJ2-5	few	TRBD2	TGCGCCAGCAGCTCAGGTCGGGGGGGCCGGGAGACCCAGTACTTC	CASSSGRGGRETQYF
TRBV7-9	TRBJ1-1	few	NA	TGTGCCAGCAGCTTAGGACAGGTCATGAACACTGAAGCTTTCTTT	CASSLGQVMNTEAFF
TRBV5-1	TRBJ2-7	few	NA	TGCGCCAGCAGCTTGGTAGCCCCCTACGAGCAGTACTTC	CASSLVAPYEQYF
TRBV18	TRBJ1-1	many	NA	TGTGCCAGCTCACTACCATTTAACACTGAAGCTTTCTTT	CASSLPFNTEAFF
TRBV28	TRBJ1-1	many	NA	TGTGCCAGCAGTTTGTTCAGGGTCCGGCCCACTGAAGCTTTCTTT	CASSLFRVRPTEAFF
TRBV27	TRBJ2-2	NA	NA	TGTGCCAGCCGGGAGCTGGGTGGAAGTCTGCCCGGGGAGCTGTTTTTT	CASRELGGSLPGELFF
TRBV9	TRBJ1-1	few	NA	TGTGCCAGCAGCGTAGACCTCGACGGTGGGGTGAACACTGAAGCTTTCTTT	CASSVDLDGGVNTEAFF
TRBV28	TRBJ2-7	NA	NA	TGTGCCAGCAGTTTCAACCCCTCCAGCTACGAGCAGTACTTC	CASSFNPSSYEQYF
TRBV18	TRBJ2-7	many	NA	TGTGCCAGCTCACGGGGGATATTCTACGAGCAGTACTTC	CASSRGIFYEQYF
TRBV3-1	TRBJ2-3	NA	TRBD2	TGTGCCAGCAGCCATATGGGACTAGCGGGGACAGATACGCAGTATTTT	CASSHMGLAGTDTQYF
TRBV5-5	TRBJ1-4	NA	NA	TGTGCCAGCAGCTTCCGAGGACATCCTAATGAAAAACTGTTTTTT	CASSFRGHPNEKLFF
TRBV5-1	TRBJ2-1	many	NA	TGCGCCAGCAGACGGGAGTCCTACAATGAGCAGTTCTTC	CASRRESYNEQFF
TRBV19	TRBJ1-2	few	TRBD1	TGTGCCAGTAGGGGATCCAGACAGGGCACCTATGGCTACACCTTC	CASRGSRQGTYGYTF
TRBV7-8	TRBJ1-3	NA	TRBD1	TGTGCCAGCAGCCCAATATCCCGCCCGACAGGGGGCGCGGGTGGAAACACCATATATTTT	CASSPISRPTGGAGGNTIYF
TRBV18	TRBJ1-6	few	TRBD1	TGTGCCAGCTCACAAACCATCGGGACAGCGTATAATTCACCCCTCCACTTT	CASSQTIGTAYNSPLHF
TRBV20-1	TRBJ1-4	few	NA	TGCAGTGCTAGAGATAGACTTACGGCAACTAATGAAAAACTGTTTTTT	CSARDRLTATNEKLFF
TRBV5-1	TRBJ2-5	few	TRBD2	TGCGCCAGCAGCTTAGGCGGGAGCCTACCTTCACTCTACTGGTACTTC	CASSLGGSLPSLYWYF
TRBV20-1	TRBJ2-7	NA	TRBD1	TGCAGTGCAACGGGACAGGGGGCCTACGAGCAGTACTTC	CSATGQGAYEQYF
TRBV11-1	TRBJ2-5	many	TRBD2	TGTGCCAGCAGCCTAGACTCTAGCGGGAGCCAGTACTTC	CASSLDSSGSQYF
TRBV10-3	TRBJ2-5	many	TRBD2	TGTGCCATCAGTGAGTTGGTAGCGGGAGAGGAGACCCAGTACTTC	CAISELVAGEETQYF
TRBV12-3/TRBV12-4	TRBJ2-5	NA	NA	TGTGCCAGCAGTCCGTTCGACCCTGGGGAGACCCAGTACTTC	CASSPFDPGETQYF
TRBV28	TRBJ2-1	NA	TRBD2	TGTGCCAGCAGCAATCGGGGGGTTAGGAATGAGCAGTTCTTC	CASSNRGVRNEQFF
TRBV10-2	TRBJ2-7	many	TRBD1	TGCGCCAGCCGTTCCGGGACAGCCTCCTACGAGCAGTACTTC	CASRSGTASYEQYF
TRBV12-3/TRBV12-4	TRBJ1-2	few	NA	TGTGCCAGCAGTTCCCCGAACGATAACTATGGCTACACCTTC	CASSSPNDNYGYTF
TRBV9	TRBJ1-2	few	NA	TGTGCCAGCAGCGTAGAGCCGCAGGGTGTCTATGGCTACACCTTC	CASSVEPQGVYGYTF
TRBV20-1	TRBJ2-3	few	NA	TGCAGTGCCCCAGGGGGGGCGGGGGGTTACTCAGATACGCAGTATTTT	CSAPGGAGGYSDTQYF
TRBV5-4	TRBJ2-5	NA	TRBD1	TGTGCCAGCAGCTTGAGGGGGCCAGAGACCCAGTACTTC	CASSLRGPETQYF
TRBV5-1	TRBJ2-7	few	NA	TGCGCCAGCAGCTATGACAGCCAGAGCTCCTACGAGCAGTACTTC	CASSYDSQSSYEQYF